Listed below are T cell receptor beta chains from one sample, sequenced in a study of T cell responses to AZD1222 COVID-19 vaccine. Clones were sequenced by immunoSEQ multiplex PCR, and TCRdb holds only the in-frame ones, with some missing. Of around 160,000 clones listed, more than 70% are singletons. The sequenced sample was peripheral blood, obtained on day 0 of AZD1222 vaccination. The receptor source for this set is an adult in good health. CDR3s include the opening cysteine and the closing phenylalanine or tryptophan. The D gene is left open where the match is weak. Only part of the rows carry a size: once, few, many, or a class if the clone is expanded.

D gene	V gene	J gene	clone size	CDR3 protein	CDR3 DNA
NA	TRBV6-5	TRBJ1-1	NA	CASSSRRRGDTEAFF	TGTGCCAGCTCCTCTCGGAGGCGGGGGGACACTGAAGCTTTCTTT
NA	TRBV15	TRBJ2-5	NA	CATSRVGSPPDQYF	TGTGCCACCAGCAGAGTGGGATCCCCTCCGGACCAGTACTTC
TRBD1	TRBV2	TRBJ1-1	NA	CARSKTGGLGAFF	TGTGCCCGCTCGAAAACAGGGGGCCTAGGAGCTTTCTTT
NA	TRBV24-1	TRBJ1-2	NA	CATSDPVGLRYTF	TGTGCCACCAGTGATCCAGTAGGTCTACGCTACACCTTC
NA	TRBV4-3	TRBJ1-2	NA	CASSQETVSFRYGYTF	TGCGCCAGCAGCCAGGAGACAGTGTCGTTCCGTTATGGCTACACCTTC
TRBD1	TRBV27	TRBJ1-1	NA	CASSSGQGDTEAFF	TGTGCCAGCAGTTCCGGACAGGGGGACACTGAAGCTTTCTTT
NA	TRBV6-4	TRBJ2-3	NA	CASSDRGALGTDTQYF	TGTGCCAGCAGTGACCGAGGGGCGTTGGGTACAGATACGCAGTATTTT
TRBD1	TRBV7-3	TRBJ2-5	NA	CASSRQGAQETQYF	TGTGCCAGCAGCCGACAGGGGGCTCAGGAGACCCAGTACTTC
TRBD1	TRBV5-5	TRBJ1-2	once	CASSNRDRGEANYGYTF	TGTGCCAGCAGCAACCGGGACAGGGGAGAAGCTAACTATGGCTACACCTTC
NA	TRBV18	TRBJ1-2	NA	CASSPRTGSQGANYGYTF	TGTGCCAGCTCACCACGGACCGGCAGTCAAGGCGCTAACTATGGCTACACCTTC
TRBD1	TRBV6-2/TRBV6-3	TRBJ1-5	NA	CASSTDRGRQPQHF	TGTGCCAGCAGCACGGACAGGGGAAGACAGCCCCAGCATTTT
NA	TRBV2	TRBJ1-1	NA	CASSTGSNTEAFF	TGTGCCAGCAGTACAGGGTCCAACACTGAAGCTTTCTTT
TRBD1	TRBV6-2/TRBV6-3	TRBJ1-5	NA	CASSPSGTGGSQPQHF	TGTGCCAGCAGTCCATCCGGGACAGGGGGAAGTCAGCCCCAGCATTTT
NA	TRBV28	TRBJ2-7	NA	CASSLGLVAYEQYF	TGTGCCAGCAGTTTAGGCCTAGTTGCCTACGAGCAGTACTTC
TRBD2	TRBV30	TRBJ2-1	once	CAWSVLAGHNEQFF	TGTGCCTGGAGTGTACTAGCGGGGCACAATGAGCAGTTCTTC
TRBD1	TRBV19	TRBJ2-1	NA	CASRTTGVVINEQFF	TGTGCCAGTAGAACGACAGGGGTGGTAATCAATGAGCAGTTCTTC
NA	TRBV7-9	TRBJ2-7	NA	CASRVSYEQYF	TGTGCCAGCAGGGTCTCCTACGAGCAGTACTTC
NA	TRBV3-1/TRBV3-2	TRBJ2-7	once	CASSLSPYEQYF	TGTGCCAGCAGCCTGAGTCCTTACGAGCAGTACTTC
NA	TRBV7-2	TRBJ1-2	NA	CASSLARTAEF	TGTGCCAGCAGCTTAGCCCGCACGGCAGAATTC
NA	TRBV30	TRBJ1-4	NA	CAWSPPPQTNEKLFF	TGTGCCTGGAGCCCGCCCCCCCAAACTAATGAAAAACTGTTTTTT
NA	TRBV29-1	TRBJ1-5	NA	CSVEVSQGQPQHF	TGCAGCGTTGAGGTCAGCCAGGGTCAGCCCCAGCATTTT
NA	TRBV7-2	TRBJ2-3	NA	CASSLAGTQYF	TGTGCCAGCAGTCTGGCAGGTACGCAGTATTTT
NA	TRBV28	TRBJ2-1	once	CASSSRVNEQFF	TGTGCCAGCAGTTCCAGGGTGAATGAGCAGTTCTTC
NA	TRBV7-2	TRBJ1-3	NA	CASTVGAPRNTIYF	TGTGCCAGCACCGTGGGGGCCCCCCGAAACACCATATATTTT
NA	TRBV12-3/TRBV12-4	TRBJ1-2	once	CASTGGPYGYTF	TGTGCCAGCACCGGGGGCCCGTATGGCTACACCTTC
NA	TRBV4-1	TRBJ2-1	NA	CASSQDRAGTYNEQFF	TGCGCCAGCAGCCAAGATCGGGCAGGGACTTACAATGAGCAGTTCTTC
NA	TRBV6-4	TRBJ2-5	once	CASSDQGGQTQYF	TGTGCCAGCAGTGACCAGGGGGGGCAGACCCAGTACTTC
NA	TRBV12-3/TRBV12-4	TRBJ1-2	many	CASSLNGGYTF	TGTGCCAGCAGTTTAAATGGCGGCTACACCTTC
TRBD1	TRBV28	TRBJ1-5	NA	CASSFRRGQQPQHF	TGTGCCAGCAGTTTCCGCAGGGGGCAACAGCCCCAGCATTTT
NA	TRBV3-1/TRBV3-2	TRBJ2-7	NA	CASMSQGSYEQYF	TGTGCCAGCATGTCGCAGGGCTCCTACGAGCAGTACTTC
TRBD1	TRBV27	TRBJ1-3	NA	CASRRQGSGNTIYF	TGTGCCAGCAGACGACAGGGGTCTGGAAACACCATATATTTT
NA	TRBV25-1	TRBJ1-5	NA	CASSPGLWDQGNQPQHF	TGTGCCAGCAGTCCTGGGCTATGGGACCAGGGAAATCAGCCCCAGCATTTT
TRBD1	TRBV6-5	TRBJ1-1	NA	CASSRDRRNTEAFF	TGTGCCAGCAGCCGGGACAGGAGGAACACTGAAGCTTTCTTT
TRBD2	TRBV15	TRBJ2-2	NA	CATKASSGLVGTGELFF	TGTGCCACCAAGGCGTCTAGCGGGCTGGTTGGGACCGGGGAGCTGTTTTTT
TRBD1	TRBV24-1	TRBJ2-3	NA	CATSRTGVEDTQYF	TGTGCCACCAGTAGGACAGGGGTCGAAGATACGCAGTATTTT
TRBD2	TRBV7-9	TRBJ2-1	once	CASSSPTSGGAVDEQFF	TGTGCCAGCAGCTCACCGACTAGCGGGGGGGCAGTAGATGAGCAGTTCTTC
TRBD1	TRBV5-4	TRBJ1-4	once	CASSPEGDRKEKLFF	TGTGCCAGCAGCCCGGAAGGGGACAGAAAAGAAAAACTGTTTTTT
TRBD1	TRBV30	TRBJ1-5	NA	CAWSPGTGIQPQHF	TGTGCCTGGAGCCCCGGGACAGGGATCCAGCCCCAGCATTTT
TRBD1	TRBV9	TRBJ1-1	NA	CASSEGTGDTEAFF	TGTGCCAGCAGCGAAGGGACAGGGGACACTGAAGCTTTCTTT
TRBD2	TRBV7-2	TRBJ2-1	NA	CASSSAVVAGEGEQFF	TGTGCCAGCAGCTCAGCGGTGGTAGCGGGGGAAGGTGAGCAGTTCTTC
NA	TRBV6-5	TRBJ1-2	NA	CASQRYSDYGYTF	TGTGCCAGTCAACGGTACAGCGACTATGGCTACACCTTC
NA	TRBV28	TRBJ1-5	NA	CASSLSSDRDAFF	TGTGCCAGCAGTTTAAGCTCCGACCGGGACGCGTTTTTT
NA	TRBV7-3	TRBJ1-2	NA	CASSPIQSLSYGYTF	TGTGCCAGCAGCCCCATACAGAGTCTATCCTATGGCTACACCTTC
NA	TRBV7-9	TRBJ1-6	NA	CASSQRGQDNSPLHF	TGTGCCAGCAGCCAACGGGGGCAGGATAATTCACCCCTCCACTTT
TRBD2	TRBV11-1	TRBJ2-5	NA	CASTSGGYQETQYF	TGTGCCAGCACTAGCGGGGGGTACCAAGAGACCCAGTACTTC
TRBD1	TRBV29-1	TRBJ2-1	NA	CSDHRDRGKNEQFF	TGCAGCGATCACCGGGACAGGGGTAAAAATGAGCAGTTCTTC
TRBD2	TRBV9	TRBJ2-7	NA	CASSVGGGGGGYEQYF	TGTGCCAGCAGCGTAGGAGGTGGCGGCGGGGGCTACGAGCAGTACTTC
TRBD1	TRBV6-5	TRBJ1-2	NA	CASSYQKGQLSGYTF	TGTGCCAGCAGTTACCAGAAGGGACAGCTAAGTGGCTACACCTTC
TRBD1	TRBV4-1	TRBJ1-6	NA	CASSPRDRGNSPLHF	TGCGCCAGCAGCCCCCGGGACAGGGGAAATTCACCCCTCCACTTT
NA	TRBV6-2/TRBV6-3	TRBJ1-5	NA	CASSTPGRGFNQPQHF	TGTGCCAGCAGTACTCCGGGGAGGGGGTTTAATCAGCCCCAGCATTTT
TRBD2	TRBV19	TRBJ2-5	NA	CASSTGGGTQETQYF	TGTGCCAGTAGTACTGGCGGGGGGACCCAAGAGACCCAGTACTTC